This T cell receptor (beta chain) is drawn from a study of T cell responses to AZD1222 COVID-19 vaccine. V lost 2 bases to trimming and J lost 8 bases, with 16 bases between them. This CDR3 has 16 amino acids. The germline CDR1 and CDR2 sequences are MNHNS and SASEGT. The data were produced by immunoSEQ multiplex PCR, yet TCRdb's version contains in-frame clones alone and is incomplete. The sample shows approximately 130,000 clones, approximately 90% of them seen only once. This TCR came from an adult in good health. The V and J genes are TRBV6-1 and TRBJ1-6, with unresolved D. The source was peripheral blood, collected on day 0 of AZD1222 vaccination. CDR3: CASSEMGSTGHSPLHF. The CDR3, as DNA: TGTGCCAGCAGTGAAATGGGCTCGACGGGCCATTCACCCCTCCACTTT.